This TCR beta chain was sequenced in a study of T-cell reconstitution after alpha-beta-depleted transplantation in children. Study findings and constraints: Expanded graft clones numbering several hundred reportedly gave rise to alpha-beta T cells about two months after transplant. Surviving recipient T cells and intrathymic progenitors accounted for some patients' high TCRbeta diversity at day 60. Once a year had passed after transplant, T-cell counts and diversity came mostly from newly produced T cells.

Trimming shortened V by 1 base and J by 4 bases, and 15 bases separated the two germline ends. The CDR3 consists of 15 residues. Per the germline V gene, CDR1 is SGHRS and CDR2 is YFSETQ. On this clonotype: Its matching antigen is unknown.

The TCRbeta library was prepared with unique molecular identifiers. TCRdb re-analysed the PCR reads in MiXCR, keeping a single row per CDR3 protein. The sample consists of about 600,000 distinct CDR3 sequences, approximately 13% of them appearing once. The source of this sequence is a male patient aged 10-17 years who had a stem cell transplant for acute myeloid leukemia, so the T cells may come from the graft donor. The chain uses TRBV5-1 and TRBJ2-7; D is tentatively TRBD1 or TRBD2 (5 bases each). Sequences were derived from PBMCs, mostly from graft donor cells, sampled 360 days after TCRalphabeta/CD19-depleted stem cell transplant. CDR3 bases: TGCGCCAGCAGCTTGTATGTCGGGGCCCCTTACGAGCAGTACTTC. Translated, it gives CASSLYVGAPYEQYF.